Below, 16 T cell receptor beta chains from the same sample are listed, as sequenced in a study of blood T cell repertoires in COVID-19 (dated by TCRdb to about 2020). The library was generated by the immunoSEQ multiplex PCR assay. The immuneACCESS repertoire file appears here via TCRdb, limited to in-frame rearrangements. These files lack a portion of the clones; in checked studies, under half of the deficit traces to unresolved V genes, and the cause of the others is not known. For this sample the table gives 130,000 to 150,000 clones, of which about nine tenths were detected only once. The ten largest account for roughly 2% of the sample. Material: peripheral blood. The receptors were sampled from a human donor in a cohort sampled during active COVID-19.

CDR3 residues: CASSGMGGTLKNIQYF. The CDR3 DNA sequence: TGTGCCAGCAGCGGAATGGGGGGGACCCTAAAAAACATTCAGTACTTC. This sequence joins TRBV6-2 or TRBV6-3 and TRBJ2-4, with 7 positions matching TRBD2. This CDR3 has 16 amino acids. Unmatched junction bases numbered 12, after V lost 6 bases and J lost 4 bases. Germline CDR1 MNHEY, CDR2 SVGEGT.

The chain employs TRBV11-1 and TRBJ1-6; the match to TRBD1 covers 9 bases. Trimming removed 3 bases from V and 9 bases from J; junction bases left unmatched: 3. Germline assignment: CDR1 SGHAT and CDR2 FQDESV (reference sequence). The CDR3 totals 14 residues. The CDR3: CASSFRDRASPLHF. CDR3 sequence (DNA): TGTGCCAGCAGCTTCCGGGACAGGGCTTCACCCCTCCACTTT. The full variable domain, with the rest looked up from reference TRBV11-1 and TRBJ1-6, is EAEVAQSPRYKITEKSQAVAFWCDPISGHATLYWYRQILGQGPELLVQFQDESVVDDSQLPKDRFSAERLKGVDSTLKIQPAELGDSAMYLCASSFRDRASPLHFGNGTRLTVT.

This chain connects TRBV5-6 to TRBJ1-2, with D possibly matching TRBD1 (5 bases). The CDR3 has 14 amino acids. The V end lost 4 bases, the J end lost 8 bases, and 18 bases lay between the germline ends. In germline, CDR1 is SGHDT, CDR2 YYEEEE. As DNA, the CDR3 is TGTGCCAGCAGCCGGGGGGTCGGGCCGTTCGGCTACACCTTC. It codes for CASSRGVGPFGYTF.

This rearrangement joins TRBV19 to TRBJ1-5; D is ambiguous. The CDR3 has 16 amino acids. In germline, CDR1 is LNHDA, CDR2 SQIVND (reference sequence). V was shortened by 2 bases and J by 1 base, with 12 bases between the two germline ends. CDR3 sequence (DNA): TGTGCCAGTAGTATAAGACTCCAACTGAGCAATCAGCCCCAGCATTTT. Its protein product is CASSIRLQLSNQPQHF.

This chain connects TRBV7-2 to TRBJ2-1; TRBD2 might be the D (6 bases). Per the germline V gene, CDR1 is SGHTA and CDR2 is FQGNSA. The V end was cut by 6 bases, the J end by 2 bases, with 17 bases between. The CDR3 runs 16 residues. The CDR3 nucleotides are TGTGCCAGCAGTCTCCGGACTACACCGACCTACAATGAGCAGTTCTTC. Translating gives CASSLRTTPTYNEQFF.

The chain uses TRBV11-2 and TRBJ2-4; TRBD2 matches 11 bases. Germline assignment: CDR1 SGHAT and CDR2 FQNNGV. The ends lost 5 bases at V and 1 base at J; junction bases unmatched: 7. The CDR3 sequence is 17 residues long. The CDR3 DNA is TGTGCCAGCAGCCTCAGGACTAGCGGGCTTGCCAAAAACATTCAGTACTTC. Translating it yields CASSLRTSGLAKNIQYF.

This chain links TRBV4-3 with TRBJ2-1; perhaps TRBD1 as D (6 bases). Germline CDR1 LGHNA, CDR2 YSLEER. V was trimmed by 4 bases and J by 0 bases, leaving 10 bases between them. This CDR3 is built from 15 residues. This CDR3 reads CASSLRDTSYNEQFF. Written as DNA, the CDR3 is TGCGCCAGCAGCCTTCGGGACACCTCCTACAATGAGCAGTTCTTC.

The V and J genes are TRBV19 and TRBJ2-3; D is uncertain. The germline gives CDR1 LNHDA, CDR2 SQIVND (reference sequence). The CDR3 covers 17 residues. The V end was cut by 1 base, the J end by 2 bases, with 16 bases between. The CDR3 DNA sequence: TGTGCCAGTAGTATAGCTCCCTTGGCGGTCTACACAGATACGCAGTATTTT. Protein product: CASSIAPLAVYTDTQYF.

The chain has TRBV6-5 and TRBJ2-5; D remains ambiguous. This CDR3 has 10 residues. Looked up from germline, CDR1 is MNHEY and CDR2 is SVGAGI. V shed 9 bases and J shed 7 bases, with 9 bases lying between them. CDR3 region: CASNERTQYF. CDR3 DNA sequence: TGTGCCAGTAACGAGAGGACCCAGTACTTC.

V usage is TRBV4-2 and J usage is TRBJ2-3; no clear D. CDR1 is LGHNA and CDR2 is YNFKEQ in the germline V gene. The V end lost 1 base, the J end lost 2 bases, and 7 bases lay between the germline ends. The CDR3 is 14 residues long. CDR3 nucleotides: TGTGCCAGCAGCCAAGTCTCGGTCACAGATACGCAGTATTTT. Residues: CASSQVSVTDTQYF.

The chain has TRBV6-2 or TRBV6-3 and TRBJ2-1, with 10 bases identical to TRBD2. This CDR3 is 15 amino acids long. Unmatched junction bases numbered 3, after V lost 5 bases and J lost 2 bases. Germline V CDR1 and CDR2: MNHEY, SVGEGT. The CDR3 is CASSLSGRAYNEQFF. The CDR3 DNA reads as TGTGCCAGCAGTCTGAGCGGGAGGGCCTACAATGAGCAGTTCTTC.

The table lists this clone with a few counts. The CDR3 region has the DNA TGTGCCAGCAGCTCGACAGGGGCCAACACTGAAGCTTTCTTT. Translated, it gives CASSSTGANTEAFF. The chain joins TRBV7-3 to TRBJ1-1, with 8 bases that match TRBD1. V was pared by 4 bases and J by 2 bases, with 3 bases of the junction left unmatched. The germline CDR1 and CDR2 sequences are SGHTA and FQGTGA. The CDR3 contains 14 residues.

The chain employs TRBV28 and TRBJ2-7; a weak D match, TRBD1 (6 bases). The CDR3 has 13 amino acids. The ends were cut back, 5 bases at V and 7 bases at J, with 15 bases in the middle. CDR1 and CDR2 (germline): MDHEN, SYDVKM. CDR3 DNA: TGTGCCAGCAGTCAGGGGTCCGTTGGTGAGCAGTACTTC. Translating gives CASSQGSVGEQYF.

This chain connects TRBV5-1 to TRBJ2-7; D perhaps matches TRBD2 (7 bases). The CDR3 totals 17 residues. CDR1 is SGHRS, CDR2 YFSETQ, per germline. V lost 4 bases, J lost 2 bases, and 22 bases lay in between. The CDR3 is CASSKGGARDSPYEQYF. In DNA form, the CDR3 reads TGCGCCAGCAGCAAGGGGGGGGCCCGGGACTCCCCCTACGAGCAGTACTTC. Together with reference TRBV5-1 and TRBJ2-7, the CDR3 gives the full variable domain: KAGVTQTPRYLIKTRGQQVTLSCSPISGHRSVSWYQQTPGQGLQFLFEYFSETQRNKGNFPGRFSGRQFSNSRSEMNVSTLELGDSALYLCASSKGGARDSPYEQYFGPGTRLTVT.

CDR3 amino acids: CASSHPRQGAWTDTQYF. The CDR3 region has the DNA TGTGCCAGCAGCCATCCACGACAGGGGGCATGGACAGATACGCAGTATTTT. This chain connects TRBV4-2 to TRBJ2-3; 10 bases agree with TRBD1. Germline assignment: CDR1 LGHNA and CDR2 YNFKEQ. The J segment lost 3 bases and the V segment lost 3 bases, leaving 9 bases of the junction unmatched. The CDR3 totals 17 residues.

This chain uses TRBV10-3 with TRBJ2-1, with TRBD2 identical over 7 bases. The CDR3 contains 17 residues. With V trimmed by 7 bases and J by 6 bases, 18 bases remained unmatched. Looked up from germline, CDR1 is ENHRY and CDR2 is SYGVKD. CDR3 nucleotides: TGTGCCATCAAACGGACTAGTGGAAACAGTGGGGCCAATGAGCAGTTCTTC. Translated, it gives CAIKRTSGNSGANEQFF.